This T cell receptor (beta chain) was documented in a study of radiotherapy plus CTLA-4 blockade in lung cancer. At the level of the study: For 15% to 20% of patients, objective responses occurred, and just over 30% had disease control.

Study-level findings and limits: Subsequent to radiotherapy plus ipilimumab, tumor-derived TCR clones underwent expansion in blood.

In the case of this clone: Antigen: not known.

Germline V gene sequence: CDR1 LNHDA, CDR2 SQIVND (reference sequence). CDR3 length equals 14 residues. Trimming removed 6 bases from V and 1 base from J, with 13 bases in between. Sequencing used immunoSEQ multiplex PCR; TCRdb keeps in-frame clones, though not all of them. The top ten clones hold approximately 4.5% of a sample with tens of thousands of clones, approximately 80% of them seen once. The gene calls are TRBV19 and TRBJ2-7; tentatively, D is TRBD2 (6 bases). Sample: peripheral blood, taken from a patient treated with radiotherapy plus ipilimumab. The origin of this receptor is a human donor with non-small cell lung cancer who had a complete response to radiotherapy plus ipilimumab. In DNA form, the CDR3 reads TGTGCCAGTAGAAAGGGAGGTAATTCCTACGAGCAGTACTTC. Residues: CASRKGGNSYEQYF.